Described below is a single T cell receptor beta chain sequence and its context. The data are from a study of CD8 T cells in Susac syndrome. With random hexamers, about 0.45 to 1 ug RNA was reverse transcribed. TCRdb processed the immunoSEQ multiplex PCR reads anew with MiXCR; each CDR3 protein has one entry. Among under 200,000 distinct CDR3 sequences, about 91% were seen once, and the ten largest hold around 0.1%. The CDR3 contains 13 residues. V was shortened by 0 bases and J by 8 bases, with 9 bases between the two germline ends. Germline loops: CDR1 SGHNT, CDR2 YYREEE (reference sequence). The sequencing sample was made of CD4+ T cells from PBMCs. The V call is TRBV5-4, the J call TRBJ2-1; no clear D. The source of this sequence is a human donor with Susac syndrome. The CDR3: CASSLAGHDEQFF. The CDR3 DNA reads TGTGCCAGCAGCTTGGCTGGGCACGATGAGCAGTTCTTC.